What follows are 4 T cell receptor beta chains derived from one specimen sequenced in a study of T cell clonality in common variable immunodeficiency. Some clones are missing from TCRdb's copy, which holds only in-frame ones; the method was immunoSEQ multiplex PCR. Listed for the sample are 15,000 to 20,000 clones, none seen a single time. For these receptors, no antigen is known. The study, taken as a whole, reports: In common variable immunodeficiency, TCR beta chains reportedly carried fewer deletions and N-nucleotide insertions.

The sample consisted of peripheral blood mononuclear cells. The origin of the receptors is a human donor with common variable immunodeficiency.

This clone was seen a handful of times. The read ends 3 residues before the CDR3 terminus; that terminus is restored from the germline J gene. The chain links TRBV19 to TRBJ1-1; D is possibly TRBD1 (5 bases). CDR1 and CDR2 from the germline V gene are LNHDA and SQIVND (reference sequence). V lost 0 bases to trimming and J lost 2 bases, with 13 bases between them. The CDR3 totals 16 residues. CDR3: CASSIDPQTVNTEAFF. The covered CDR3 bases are TGTGCCAGTAGTATAGATCCCCAGACAGTCAACACTGAA.

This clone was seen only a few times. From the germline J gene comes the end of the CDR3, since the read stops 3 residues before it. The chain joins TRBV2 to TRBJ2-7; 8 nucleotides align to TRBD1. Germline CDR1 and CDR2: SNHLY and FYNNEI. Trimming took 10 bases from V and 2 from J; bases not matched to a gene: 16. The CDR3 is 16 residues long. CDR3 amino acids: CATLGIGQGRTYEQYF. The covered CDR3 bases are TGTGCCACCCTAGGGATTGGACAGGGAAGAACCTACGAG.

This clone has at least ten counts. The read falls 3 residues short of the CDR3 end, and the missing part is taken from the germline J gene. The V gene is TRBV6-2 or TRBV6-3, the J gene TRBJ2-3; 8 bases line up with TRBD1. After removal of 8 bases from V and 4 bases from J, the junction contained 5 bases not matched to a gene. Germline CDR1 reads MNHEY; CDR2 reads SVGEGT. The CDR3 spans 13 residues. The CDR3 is CASEPTGADTQYF. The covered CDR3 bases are TGTGCCAGCGAACCGACAGGGGCAGATACG.

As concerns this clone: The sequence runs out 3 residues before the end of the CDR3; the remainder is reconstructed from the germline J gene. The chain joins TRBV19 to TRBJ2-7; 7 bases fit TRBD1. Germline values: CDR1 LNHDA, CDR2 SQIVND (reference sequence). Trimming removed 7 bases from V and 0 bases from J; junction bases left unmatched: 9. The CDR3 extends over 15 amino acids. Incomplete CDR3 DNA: TGTGCCAGTAAACCCAGGACAGGCTTCTCCTACGAG. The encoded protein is CASKPRTGFSYE. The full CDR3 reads CASKPRTGFSYEQYF. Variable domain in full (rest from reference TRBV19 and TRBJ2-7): DGGITQSPKYLFRKEGQNVTLSCEQNLNHDAMYWYRQDPGQGLRLIYYSQIVNDFQKGDIAEGYSVSREKKESFPLTVTSAQKNPTAFYLCASKPRTGFSYEQYFGPGTRLTVT.